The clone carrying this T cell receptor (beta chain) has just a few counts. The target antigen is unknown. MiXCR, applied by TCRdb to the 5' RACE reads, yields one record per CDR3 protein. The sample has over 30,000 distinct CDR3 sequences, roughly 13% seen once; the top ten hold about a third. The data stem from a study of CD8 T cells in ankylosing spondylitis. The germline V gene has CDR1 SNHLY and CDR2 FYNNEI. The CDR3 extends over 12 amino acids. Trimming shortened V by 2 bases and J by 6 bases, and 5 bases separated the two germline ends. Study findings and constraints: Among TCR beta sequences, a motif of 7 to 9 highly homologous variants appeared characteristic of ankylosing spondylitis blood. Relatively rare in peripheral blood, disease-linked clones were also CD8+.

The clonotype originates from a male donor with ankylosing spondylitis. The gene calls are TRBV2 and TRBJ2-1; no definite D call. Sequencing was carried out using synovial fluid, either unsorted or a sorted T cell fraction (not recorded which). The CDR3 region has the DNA TGTGCCAGCAGTGAATGGCGCAATGAGCAGTTCTTC. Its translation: CASSEWRNEQFF.